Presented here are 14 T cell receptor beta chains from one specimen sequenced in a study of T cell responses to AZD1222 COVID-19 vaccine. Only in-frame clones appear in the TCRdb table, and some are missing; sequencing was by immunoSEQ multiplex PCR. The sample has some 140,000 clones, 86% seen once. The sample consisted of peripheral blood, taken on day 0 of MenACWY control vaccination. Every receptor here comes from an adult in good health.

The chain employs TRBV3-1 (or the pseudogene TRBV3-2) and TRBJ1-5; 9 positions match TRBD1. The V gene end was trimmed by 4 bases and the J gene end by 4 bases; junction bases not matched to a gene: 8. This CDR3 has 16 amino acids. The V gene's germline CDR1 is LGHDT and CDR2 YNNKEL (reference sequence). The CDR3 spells CASSRGTGSRNQPQHF. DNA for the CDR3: TGTGCCAGCAGCCGAGGGACAGGGAGCCGAAATCAGCCCCAGCATTTT.

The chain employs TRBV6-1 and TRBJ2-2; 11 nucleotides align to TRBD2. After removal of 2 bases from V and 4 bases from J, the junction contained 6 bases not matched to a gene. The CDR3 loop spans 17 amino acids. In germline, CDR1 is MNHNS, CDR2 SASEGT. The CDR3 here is CASSEKLAGAATGELFF. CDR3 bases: TGTGCCAGCAGTGAAAAACTAGCGGGAGCGGCCACCGGGGAGCTGTTTTTT.

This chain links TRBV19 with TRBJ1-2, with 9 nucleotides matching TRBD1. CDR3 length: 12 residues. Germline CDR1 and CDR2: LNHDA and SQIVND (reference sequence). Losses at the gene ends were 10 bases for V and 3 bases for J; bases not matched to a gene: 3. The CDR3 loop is CAIWDRDYGYTF. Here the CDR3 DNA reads TGTGCCATTTGGGACAGGGACTATGGCTACACCTTC.

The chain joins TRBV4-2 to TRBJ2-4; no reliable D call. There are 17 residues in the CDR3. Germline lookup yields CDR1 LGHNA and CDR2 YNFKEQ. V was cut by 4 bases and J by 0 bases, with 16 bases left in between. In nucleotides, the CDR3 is TGTGCCAGCAGCCCGCCCCGCGGCCTGTCAGCCAAAAACATTCAGTACTTC. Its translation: CASSPPRGLSAKNIQYF.

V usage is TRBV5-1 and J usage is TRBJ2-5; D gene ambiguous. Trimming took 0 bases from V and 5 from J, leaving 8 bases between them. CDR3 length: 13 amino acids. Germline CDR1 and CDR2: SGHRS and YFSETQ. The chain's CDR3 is CASSLGGVETQYF. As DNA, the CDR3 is TGCGCCAGCAGCTTGGGAGGAGTTGAGACCCAGTACTTC.

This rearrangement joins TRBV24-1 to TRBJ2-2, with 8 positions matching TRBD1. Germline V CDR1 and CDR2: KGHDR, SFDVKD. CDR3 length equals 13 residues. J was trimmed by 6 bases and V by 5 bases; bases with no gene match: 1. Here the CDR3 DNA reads TGTGCCACCAGTGGACAGGGGCCCGGGGAGCTGTTTTTT. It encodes CATSGQGPGELFF.

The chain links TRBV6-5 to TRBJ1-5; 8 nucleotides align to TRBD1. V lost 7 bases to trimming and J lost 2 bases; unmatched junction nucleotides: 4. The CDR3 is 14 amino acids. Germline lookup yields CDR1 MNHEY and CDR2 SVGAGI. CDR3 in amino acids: CASTHRGGNQPQHF. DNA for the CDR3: TGTGCCAGCACCCACAGGGGGGGCAATCAGCCCCAGCATTTT.

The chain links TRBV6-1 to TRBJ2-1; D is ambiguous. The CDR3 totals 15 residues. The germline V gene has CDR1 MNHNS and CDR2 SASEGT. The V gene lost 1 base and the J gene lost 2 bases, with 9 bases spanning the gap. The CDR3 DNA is TGTGCCAGCAGTGAAGAGGTGGTGACCTACAATGAGCAGTTCTTC. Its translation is CASSEEVVTYNEQFF.

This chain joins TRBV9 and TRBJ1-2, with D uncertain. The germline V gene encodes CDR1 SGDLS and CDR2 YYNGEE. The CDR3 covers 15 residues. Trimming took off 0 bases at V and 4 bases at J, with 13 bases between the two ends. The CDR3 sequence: CASSVDLASTYGYTF. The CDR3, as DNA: TGTGCCAGCAGCGTAGATCTTGCGAGCACCTATGGCTACACCTTC.

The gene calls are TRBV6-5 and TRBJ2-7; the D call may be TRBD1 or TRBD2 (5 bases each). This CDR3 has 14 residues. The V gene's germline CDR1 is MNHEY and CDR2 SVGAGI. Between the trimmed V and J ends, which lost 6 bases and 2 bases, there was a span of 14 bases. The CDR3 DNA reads TGTGCCAGCAGCTGGGGGACGGAACCCTACGAGCAGTACGTC. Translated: CASSWGTEPYEQYV.

CDR3 protein: CASSFRAGQETQYF. The CDR3 coding sequence is TGTGCCAGCAGTTTCCGAGCGGGCCAAGAGACCCAGTACTTC. This chain uses TRBV28 with TRBJ2-5; a weak D match, TRBD2 (6 bases). Germline lookup yields CDR1 MDHEN and CDR2 SYDVKM. V was clipped by 3 bases and J by 1 base, with 9 bases between them. The CDR3 sequence is 14 residues long.

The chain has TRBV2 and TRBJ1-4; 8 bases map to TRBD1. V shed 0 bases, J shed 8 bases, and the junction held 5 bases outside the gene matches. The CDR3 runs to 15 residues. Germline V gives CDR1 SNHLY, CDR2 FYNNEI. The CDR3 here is CASSEARGLGEKLFF. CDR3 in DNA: TGTGCCAGCAGTGAAGCCAGGGGGCTGGGGGAAAAACTGTTTTTT.

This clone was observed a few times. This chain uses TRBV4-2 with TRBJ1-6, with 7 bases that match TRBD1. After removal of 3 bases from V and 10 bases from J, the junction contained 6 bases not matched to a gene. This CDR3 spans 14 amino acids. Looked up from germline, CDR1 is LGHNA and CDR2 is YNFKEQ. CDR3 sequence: CASSQNIRGSPLHF. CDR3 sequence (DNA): TGTGCCAGCAGCCAGAACATCAGGGGGTCACCCCTCCACTTT.

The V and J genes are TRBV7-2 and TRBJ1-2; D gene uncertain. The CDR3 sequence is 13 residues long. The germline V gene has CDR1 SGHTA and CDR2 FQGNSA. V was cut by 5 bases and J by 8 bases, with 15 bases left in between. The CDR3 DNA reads TGTGCCAGCAGCATAAACTCGGGCAGAGGCTACACCTTC. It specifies CASSINSGRGYTF.